This TCR beta chain appears in the sequencing data of a study of cytomegalovirus exposure and HLA in healthy donors. General study findings and limits: Analyses of presence and absence presupposed an approximately uniform sequencing depth across donors. In a later analysis, a missense DCLRE1C variant was linked to TCR beta V- and J-gene trimming.

This clone has a handful of counts. Its antigen is undetermined. PCR amplification relied on 60 Vbeta primers (plus 13 Jbeta primers). Sequencing was performed with immunoSEQ multiplex PCR; in TCRdb, only in-frame clones are kept and a portion is missing. Among around 100,000 clones listed, 76% were seen once. The V gene's germline CDR1 is SQVTM and CDR2 ANQGSEA. The CDR3 is 15 amino acids. V gave up 7 bases and J gave up 6 bases; unmatched junction bases: 16. The chain uses TRBV29-1 and TRBJ2-5; TRBD1 matches at 8 bases. The sequenced sample consisted of PBMCs. The origin of this receptor is a woman aged 18-29 years in good health and CMV-seropositive. DNA for the CDR3: TGCAGCGCAATACCGTCCTCAGGGGGCGAAAAGACCCAGTACTTC. Protein product: CSAIPSSGGEKTQYF.